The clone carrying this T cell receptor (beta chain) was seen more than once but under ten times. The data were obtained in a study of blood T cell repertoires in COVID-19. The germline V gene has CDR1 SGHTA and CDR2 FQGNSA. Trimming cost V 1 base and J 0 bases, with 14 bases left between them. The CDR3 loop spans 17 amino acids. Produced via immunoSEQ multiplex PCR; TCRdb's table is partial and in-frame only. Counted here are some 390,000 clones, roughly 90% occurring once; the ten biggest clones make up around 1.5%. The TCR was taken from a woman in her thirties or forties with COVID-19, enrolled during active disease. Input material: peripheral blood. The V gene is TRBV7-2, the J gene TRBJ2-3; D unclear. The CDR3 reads CASSLERSSRSTDTQYF. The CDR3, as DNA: TGTGCCAGCAGCTTAGAACGGTCTTCACGTAGCACAGATACGCAGTATTTT.